The T cell receptor beta chain under discussion was sequenced for a study of early T cells in non-severe SARS-CoV-2 infection. Study background: Chains were unpaired, as sequencing was done on bulk RNA from unsorted whole blood.

Study-level points and caveats: The matching step, a VDJdb search, favored anti-spike CD8 responses and missed private and CD4 specificities.

Unique molecular identifiers were added to individual cDNA molecules. In TCRdb, the 5' RACE reads were re-called with MiXCR into one record per CDR3 protein. The data hold fewer than 110,000 distinct CDR3 sequences, with roughly 11% observed a single time. V lost 6 bases and J lost 4, with 18 bases in between. This CDR3 is 15 amino acids long. Germline values: CDR1 WSHSY, CDR2 SAAADI. Concerning this clonotype itself: Its antigen is still unknown.

Input material: whole blood. The gene calls are TRBV10-2 and TRBJ1-2; the D is unclear. This TCR came from an adult who was a healthcare worker with PCR-confirmed SARS-CoV-2 infection or an uninfected control (not recorded which). CDR3 protein: CASRPRQEGAYGYTF. The CDR3 DNA sequence: TGCGCCAGCAGACCCCGGCAGGAGGGTGCCTATGGCTACACCTTC.